These T cell receptor beta chains were read from a single sample in a study of PD-1 blockade in classical Hodgkin lymphoma. Some clones are missing from TCRdb's copy, which holds only in-frame ones; the method was immunoSEQ multiplex PCR. In the table there are 100,000 to 130,000 clones, 80% to 90% of which are singletons. The source was peripheral blood mononuclear cells (PBMCs), collected before the second cycle of nivolumab. The receptors derive from a human donor with classical Hodgkin lymphoma. Each CDR3 is given with its conserved first and last residue. The D gene is left open where the match is weak. Only part of the rows carry a size: once, few, many, or a class if the clone is expanded.

J,size,D,V,CDR3,DNA
TRBJ1-2,NA,NA,TRBV4-2,CASSQALEYGYTF,TGTGCCAGCAGCCAAGCCCTGGAGTATGGCTACACCTTC
TRBJ1-2,once,NA,TRBV4-1,CASSQDPIQSLGYTF,TGCGCCAGCAGCCAAGATCCAATTCAGAGCCTAGGCTACACCTTC
TRBJ2-3,NA,TRBD2,TRBV28,CASTPAGGGPGDTQYF,TGTGCCAGCACCCCGGCGGGGGGAGGGCCGGGAGATACGCAGTATTTT
TRBJ1-1,few,NA,TRBV13,CASSLDSEAFF,TGTGCCAGCAGCTTAGATAGTGAAGCTTTCTTT
TRBJ2-2,NA,TRBD2,TRBV19,CASSIGLAGVWGTGELFF,TGTGCCAGTAGTATAGGACTAGCGGGAGTTTGGGGAACCGGGGAGCTGTTTTTT
TRBJ1-4,few,TRBD1,TRBV2,CASSERAGQGANEKLFF,TGTGCCAGCAGTGAACGGGCGGGACAGGGGGCTAATGAAAAACTGTTTTTT
TRBJ1-3,NA,NA,TRBV27,CASSPRGGAGNTIYF,TGTGCCAGCAGTCCCCGTGGAGGGGCTGGAAACACCATATATTTT
TRBJ2-5,NA,NA,TRBV28,CASSPPSLPQYF,TGTGCCAGCAGTCCCCCTTCGCTCCCCCAGTACTTC
TRBJ2-7,NA,NA,TRBV18,CASSPRQGKNEQYF,TGTGCCAGCTCACCTCGCCAGGGGAAAAACGAGCAGTACTTC
TRBJ2-7,NA,NA,TRBV6-5,CASSLTGYHEQYF,TGTGCCAGCAGCTTAACAGGGTACCACGAGCAGTACTTC
TRBJ2-2,NA,NA,TRBV11-2,CASSLDRVGTFTGELFF,TGTGCCAGCAGCTTAGACCGAGTGGGGACTTTCACCGGGGAGCTGTTTTTT
TRBJ1-5,NA,NA,TRBV30,CAWSEVGGTQPQHF,TGTGCCTGGAGTGAGGTCGGGGGTACACAGCCCCAGCATTTT
TRBJ2-1,NA,NA,TRBV11-2,CASSWLADPYNEQFF,TGTGCCAGCAGTTGGTTGGCAGACCCTTACAATGAGCAGTTCTTC
TRBJ1-1,NA,TRBD1,TRBV9,CASSPGQGITEAFF,TGTGCCAGCAGCCCGGGACAGGGTATTACTGAAGCTTTCTTT
TRBJ1-5,NA,NA,TRBV6-5,CASKKDSHNQPQHF,TGTGCCAGCAAAAAGGACAGCCACAATCAGCCCCAGCATTTT
TRBJ1-1,NA,NA,TRBV25-1,CASSQWGRMNTEAFF,TGTGCCAGCAGTCAATGGGGGCGGATGAACACTGAAGCTTTCTTT
TRBJ2-1,NA,TRBD2,TRBV2,CASSESLAGNEQFF,TGTGCCAGCAGTGAAAGTCTAGCGGGCAATGAGCAGTTCTTC
TRBJ2-7,NA,NA,TRBV10-1,CASSERPPSEQYF,TGCGCCAGCAGTGAGCGGCCGCCTTCCGAGCAGTACTTC
TRBJ2-5,NA,NA,TRBV21-1,CASIRVGQKEETQYF,TGTGCCAGCATAAGGGTGGGACAGAAAGAAGAGACCCAGTACTTC
TRBJ2-7,NA,NA,TRBV30,CAWSVSSHEQYF,TGTGCCTGGAGTGTATCTAGCCACGAGCAGTACTTC
TRBJ1-4,NA,TRBD1,TRBV18,CASSPPRGRSTNEKLFF,TGTGCCAGCTCACCACCGAGGGGGCGATCAACTAATGAAAAACTGTTTTTT
TRBJ2-1,NA,TRBD2,TRBV28,CASSFQLAGVNEQFF,TGTGCCAGCAGTTTCCAACTAGCGGGAGTAAATGAGCAGTTCTTC
TRBJ2-5,NA,TRBD2,TRBV25-1,CASSESSGRETQYF,TGTGCCAGCAGTGAATCTAGCGGGAGGGAGACCCAGTACTTC